The clone carrying this TCR beta chain was recorded once. The sample originates from a study of tumor-infiltrating lymphocytes in oesophageal squamous cell carcinoma. TCRdb used MiXCR to reprocess the PCR reads, holding one entry per CDR3 protein. The sample includes approximately 13,000 distinct CDR3 sequences, roughly 56% seen only once; the top ten take around 35%. The germline CDR1 and CDR2 sequences are SGHTA and FQGNSA. This CDR3 region has 15 residues. This TCR was recovered from a male donor with esophageal squamous cell carcinoma. Sequenced: esophageal tumor tissue. This chain joins TRBV7-2 and TRBJ2-3, with 8 nucleotides matching TRBD2. The assigned J gene may be wrong: the sequence end matches TRBJ2-7 better. CDR3 protein: CASSLGSGAYYEQYF. The CDR3, as DNA: TGTGCCAGCAGCTTAGGTAGCGGGGCCTACTACGAGCAGTACTTC.